The next 32 T cell receptor beta chains were all read from a single sample in a study of tumor and adjacent non-tumor tissue in lung cancer. This sample's RNA came from whole unsorted tissue. TCRbeta libraries were built with three rounds of nested PCR, modified from ARM-PCR. MiXCR was run by TCRdb on the multiplex PCR reads, yielding one entry per CDR3 protein. The sample carries roughly 81,000 distinct CDR3 sequences, about two thirds recorded once. The sequenced sample consisted of lung tumor tissue. The receptors stem from a woman aged 70-85 years with non-small cell lung cancer.

Concerning this clonotype: One junction end disagrees with the germline gene, perhaps due to a read error. The chain has TRBV4-2 and TRBJ1-4; weak D call: TRBD1 (5 bases). Germline-derived CDR1 and CDR2 are LGHNA and YNFKEQ. The CDR3 runs to 19 residues. CDR3 DNA: TGTGCCAGCAGCCCAGGACCGGGACTGATTATTGCAACTAATGAAAAGCTGTTTTTT. Amino acid sequence: CASSPGPGLIIATNEKLFF.

Points on this clonotype: This CDR3 fails to terminate in the conserved phenylalanine or tryptophan, so it likely reflects a read error. The V gene is TRBV7-8, the J gene TRBJ2-7; no firm D call. Trimming cost V 5 bases and J 5 bases, with 10 bases left between them. This CDR3 is 12 amino acids long. Germline V gene data show CDR1 as SGHVS and CDR2 as FQNEAQ. The CDR3 DNA sequence: TGTGCCAGCAGCCTAGACTTGGACGAGCAGTACCTC. Amino acids: CASSLDLDEQYL.

Turning to this clonotype: This is likely a read error, given that the CDR3 carries no conserved phenylalanine or tryptophan at its end. The chain has TRBV6-1 and TRBJ2-7; no definite D call. The V gene lost 6 bases and the J gene lost 10 bases, with 10 bases spanning the gap. Germline CDR1 MNHNS, CDR2 SASEGT. This CDR3 contains 10 residues. The CDR3 nucleotides are TGTGCCAGCAGCGATGTGAGTCAGTACTTA. Residues: CASSDVSQYL.

Many counts were recorded for this clonotype. The chain uses TRBV10-3 and TRBJ2-7; 9 bases map to TRBD2. The germline V gene has CDR1 ENHRY and CDR2 SYGVKD. The length of the CDR3 is 16 residues. The J segment lost 2 bases and the V segment lost 0 bases, leaving 5 bases of the junction unmatched. The CDR3 here is CAISESRSGGPYEQYF. The CDR3 DNA reads TGTGCCATCAGTGAGTCGCGTAGCGGGGGACCCTACGAGCAGTACTTC.

As to this clonotype: This may arise from a read error, as a much more abundant clone is one base away. The V and J genes are TRBV7-8 and TRBJ2-7; D is tentatively TRBD1 or TRBD2 (5 bases each). Per the germline V gene, CDR1 is SGHVS and CDR2 is FQNEAQ. This CDR3 comprises 15 residues. The CDR3 region is CTSSPGASFNYEQYF. In DNA, the CDR3 is TGTACCAGCAGCCCCGGGGCGTCTTTTAACTACGAGCAGTACTTC.

Note on this clonotype: A junction boundary mismatches the germline segment, possibly from a read error. The genes are TRBV20-1 and TRBJ2-1; maybe TRBD2 (6 bases). There are 18 residues in the CDR3. Germline CDR1 and CDR2: DFQATT and SNEGSKA (reference sequence). CDR3 loop: CNAHEPRDPGAGYNEQSF. The CDR3 DNA follows: TGCAATGCTCACGAACCGCGGGACCCCGGGGCGGGGTACAATGAGCAGTCCTTC.

Remarks on this clonotype: Sequence at one end of the junction differs from germline and may be a read error. The V call is TRBV4-2, the J call TRBJ2-5, with 9 bases lining up with TRBD2. Germline V CDR1 and CDR2: LGHNA, YNFKEQ. The CDR3 covers 16 residues. As DNA, the CDR3 is TGTGCCAGCGGCCAAGTGGCAGCGGGAGGCCAAGAGACCCAGTACTTC. This gives the protein CASGQVAAGGQETQYF.

This clonotype was counted ten times or more. The CDR3 is CSGLQTSFEQFF. CDR3 in DNA: TGCAGTGGGCTCCAGACAAGCTTTGAGCAGTTCTTC. The chain links TRBV20-1 to TRBJ2-1, with unresolved D. The CDR3 spans 12 residues. Between the trimmed V and J ends, which lost 7 bases and 9 bases, there was a span of 16 bases. Germline CDR1 and CDR2: DFQATT and SNEGSKA (reference sequence).

V and J are TRBV20-1 and TRBJ1-1; unclear D gene. The V gene lost 5 bases and the J gene lost 1 base, with 17 bases spanning the gap. The CDR3 is 15 residues long. Per germline, CDR1 DFQATT and CDR2 SNEGSKA (reference sequence). The CDR3 DNA reads as TGCAGTGCTGCAAGAACTGGATGGAGGAACACTGAAGCTTTCTTT. Translated: CSAARTGWRNTEAFF.

With regard to this clonotype: This clone may be a read error of a much larger clone one base away. This rearrangement joins TRBV7-9 to TRBJ2-3; 7 bases fit TRBD2. J gave up 10 bases and V 6 bases, and 13 bases lay outside the gene matches. Per the germline V gene, CDR1 is SEHNR and CDR2 is FQNEAQ (reference sequence). This CDR3 has 14 residues. CDR3 in amino acids: CASRPSGVAPAQYF. CDR3 bases: TGTGCCAGCAGACCAAGCGGGGTGGCTCCTGCGCAGTATTTT. Combining the CDR3 with reference TRBV7-9 and TRBJ2-3 gives the whole variable domain DTGVSQNPRHKITKRGQNVTFRCDPISEHNRLYWYRQTLGQGPEFLTYFQNEAQLEKSRLLSDRFSAERPKGSFSTLEIQRTEQGDSAMYLCASRPSGVAPAQYFGPGTRLTVL.

The chain joins TRBV7-8 to TRBJ2-1; 7 positions agree with TRBD2. Germline assignment: CDR1 SGHVS and CDR2 FQNEAQ. This CDR3 comprises 15 residues. The V segment lost 8 bases and the J segment 7 bases; nucleotides outside the gene matches: 14. The CDR3 bases are TGTGCCAGCTGCCTAGTGGGAGGGCCTGGGAATGAGCAGTTCTTC. Its translation: CASCLVGGPGNEQFF.

This clonotype was seen a handful of times. One junction end disagrees with the germline gene, perhaps due to a read error. This chain links TRBV28 with TRBJ2-2, with D possibly TRBD2 on 6 matching bases. CDR1 is MDHEN and CDR2 is SYDVKM in the germline V gene. The CDR3 is made up of 14 amino acids. The CDR3 DNA sequence: TGTGTCAGCATCGGTGGGAGGTGGACCGGGGAGCTGTTTTTT. Translating gives CVSIGGRWTGELFF. Based on the CDR3 plus reference TRBV28 and TRBJ2-2, the full variable domain is DVKVTQSSRYLVKRTGEKVFLECVQDMDHENMFWYRQDPGLGLRLIYFSYDVKMKEKGDIPEGYSVSREKKERFSLILESASTNQTSMYLCVSIGGRWTGELFFGEGSRLTVL.

V usage is TRBV6-1 and J usage is TRBJ2-3; tentative D call: TRBD1 (5 bases). In germline, CDR1 is MNHNS, CDR2 SASEGT. The CDR3 contains 13 residues. V was trimmed by 1 base and J by 6 bases, leaving 8 bases between them. CDR3 region: CASSEVGADTQYF. In DNA form, the CDR3 reads TGTGCCAGCAGTGAAGTTGGGGCCGATACGCAGTATTTT.

This clonotype appeared a few times. Without the conserved terminal phenylalanine or tryptophan, this CDR3 likely stems from a read error. This chain connects TRBV6-5 to TRBJ1-1, with D possibly matching TRBD1 (5 bases). Germline values: CDR1 MNHEY, CDR2 SVGAGI. The CDR3 consists of 14 residues. V lost 6 bases and J 8 bases, leaving 19 bases between the germline ends. The CDR3 coding sequence is TGTGCCAGCAGCCGGGGGACCCCCGAGCGGGAAGCTTTCTCT. Protein product: CASSRGTPEREAFS.

The chain links TRBV10-2 to TRBJ2-2; TRBD2 is a possible D gene (5 bases). Germline V gives CDR1 WSHSY, CDR2 SAAADI. Trimming removed 8 bases at V and 7 bases at J, with 23 bases between. CDR3 length: 16 amino acids. The DNA of the CDR3 is TGCGCCAGCCAGCGGTTAGCTGGGCCTTCGGGCGGGGAGCTGTTTTTT. This encodes CASQRLAGPSGGELFF.

This clonotype was counted many times. The rearrangement joins TRBV10-1 to TRBJ2-3; 8 nucleotides line up with TRBD2. This CDR3 has 19 residues. V was pared by 3 bases and J by 4 bases, with 18 bases of the junction left unmatched. Per the germline V gene, CDR1 is WNHNN and CDR2 is SYGVQD (reference sequence). In DNA, the CDR3 is TGCGCCAGCAGTGAAGCGGGGGAGGTTGGTCCCAGGGCGGCAGATACGCAGTATTTT. It specifies CASSEAGEVGPRAADTQYF.

The V gene is TRBV6-1, the J gene TRBJ1-4, with no clear D. There are 15 residues in the CDR3. Looked up from germline, CDR1 is MNHNS and CDR2 is SASEGT. CDR3 bases: TGTGCTATCACCGGAAGGGAGCGTTGGATTGAAAAACTGTTTTTT. This sequence encodes CAITGRERWIEKLFF.

V is TRBV6-5 and J is TRBJ2-7, with 8 positions matching TRBD2. V shed 7 bases, J shed 6 bases, and the junction held 17 bases outside the gene matches. The CDR3 spans 16 residues. CDR1 MNHEY and CDR2 SVGAGI come from the germline V gene. The CDR3 bases are TGTGCCAGCACGGTAGGGGCACCAGCGGGAGCCTGCGAGCAGTACTTC. This encodes CASTVGAPAGACEQYF.

Only one count was recorded for this clonotype. The CDR3 carries no conserved terminal phenylalanine or tryptophan, so it likely arises from a read error. The chain uses TRBV29-1 and TRBJ2-5; D is unclear. Per the germline V gene, CDR1 is SQVTM and CDR2 is ANQGSEA. The ends were cut back, 5 bases at V and 5 bases at J, with 15 bases in the middle. The CDR3 loop spans 13 amino acids. The CDR3 region is CSVPPGAGETQYS. The CDR3 DNA reads TGCAGCGTTCCTCCAGGAGCTGGGGAGACCCAGTACTCC.

Worth noting for this clonotype: The junction does not match germline at one end; this may be a read error. V is TRBV28 and J is TRBJ2-7; TRBD2 aligns across 11 bases. The length of the CDR3 is 13 residues. Germline CDR1 is MDHEN and CDR2 is SYDVKM. The CDR3, as DNA: TGTGCCAGCGGGACTAGCGGTTCCTACGGGCAGTACTTC. It specifies CASGTSGSYGQYF.

The rearrangement joins TRBV7-9 to TRBJ2-7; perhaps D is TRBD1 or TRBD2 (5 bases each). Germline lookup yields CDR1 SEHNR and CDR2 FQNEAQ (reference sequence). The V end lost 5 bases, the J end lost 0 bases, and 14 bases lay between the germline ends. This CDR3 spans 15 amino acids. CDR3 residues: CASSPWDGGSYEQYF. CDR3 in DNA: TGTGCCAGCAGCCCGTGGGACGGCGGCTCCTACGAGCAGTACTTC.

A remark on this clonotype: This CDR3 fails to terminate in the conserved phenylalanine or tryptophan, so it likely reflects a read error. The chain is built from TRBV30 and TRBJ2-3; D not certain. This CDR3 contains 15 residues. The germline V gene encodes CDR1 GTSNPN and CDR2 SVGIG (reference sequence). The V end lost 4 bases, the J end lost 6 bases, and 20 bases lay between the germline ends. The CDR3 DNA is TGTGCCTGGAAGGATACCATGGGGTGGGGTGATACGCAGTATATT. Amino acid sequence: CAWKDTMGWGDTQYI.

A remark on this clonotype: A junction boundary mismatches the germline segment, possibly from a read error. The chain links TRBV29-1 to TRBJ2-5; 11 bases are a match to TRBD2. Germline values: CDR1 SQVTM, CDR2 ANQGSEA. There are 13 residues in the CDR3. In nucleotides, the CDR3 is TGCAGTGTTCGACTAGCGGGAACAGATACCCAGTATTTC. It translates to CSVRLAGTDTQYF.

About this clonotype: A much bigger clone sits one base away, suggesting this may be a read error. This chain connects TRBV28 to TRBJ1-2; 8 nucleotides align to TRBD1. The CDR3 is made up of 13 amino acids. The V gene's germline CDR1 is MDHEN and CDR2 SYDVKM. The CDR3 nucleotides read TGTGCCAGCAGTCGGACAGGGATTATCGGCTGCACCTTC. Protein: CASSRTGIIGCTF.

Worth noting for this clonotype: An end of the junction differs from the germline gene, which may be a read error. The V and J genes are TRBV29-1 and TRBJ2-7; D gene uncertain. CDR1 SQVTM and CDR2 ANQGSEA come from the germline V gene. This CDR3 is 14 amino acids long. The CDR3 sequence: CSLEDAGKSDEQYF. CDR3 coding DNA: TGTAGCCTTGAAGATGCTGGGAAAAGCGACGAGCAGTACTTC.

A remark on this clonotype: An end of the junction differs from the germline gene, which may be a read error. DNA of the CDR3: TGCAGCGTTGCCCTGGTGACAGGGGCAGATACGCAATATTTT. Its translation is CSVALVTGADTQYF. The chain has TRBV29-1 and TRBJ2-3, with 8 nucleotides matching TRBD1. CDR3 length: 14 residues. CDR1 and CDR2 (germline): SQVTM, ANQGSEA.

As for this clonotype: At one end, the junction sequence differs from germline, possibly due to a read error. The chain combines TRBV10-3 with TRBJ2-1, with TRBD1 matching over 7 bases. The germline V gene encodes CDR1 ENHRY and CDR2 SYGVKD. This CDR3 is 13 amino acids long. This CDR3 reads CAVSEYSGTEQFF. The DNA of the CDR3 is TGTGCCGTCAGTGAATATAGTGGGACAGAGCAGTTTTTC.

This clonotype was seen a handful of times. The J gene is TRBJ2-5, the V gene TRBV6-5; a possible D gene is TRBD2 (5 bases). This CDR3 has 18 amino acids. The germline gives CDR1 MNHEY, CDR2 SVGAGI. V lost 0 bases to trimming and J lost 5 bases, with 22 bases between them. CDR3 sequence reads: CASSYSMVRGIPGETQYF. CDR3 in DNA: TGTGCCAGCAGTTACTCGATGGTACGAGGGATTCCTGGGGAGACCCAGTACTTC.

This clonotype occurred a few times. This sequence joins TRBV18 and TRBJ2-1, with 8 bases matching TRBD1. Losses at the gene ends were 3 bases for V and 8 bases for J; bases not matched to a gene: 6. CDR3 length equals 14 residues. Germline V gene lookup returns CDR1 KGHSH and CDR2 LQKENI. The CDR3 DNA follows: TGTGCCAGCTCACCCCAGGACAGGGCCCATGAGCAGTTCTTC. Its translation: CASSPQDRAHEQFF.

This clonotype was counted a single time. This CDR3 is missing its conserved last phenylalanine or tryptophan, likely due to a read error. The DNA is omitted, as the CDR3 cannot be located on it reliably, and the CDR3 follows TCRdb's listing. This chain joins TRBV6-5 and TRBJ1-6; no DNA check was done on the table's D call, TRBD1. Both ends counted, the CDR3 spans 19 residues. Germline CDR1 is MNHEY and CDR2 is SVGAGI. CDR3 region: CASSYQTPTGFPYNSPPHL.

As concerns this clonotype: Compared with germline, one end of the junction differs, possibly owing to a read error. V usage is TRBV12-3 or TRBV12-4 and J usage is TRBJ2-1, with 8 bases aligning to TRBD1. The CDR3 sequence is 21 residues long. In DNA, the CDR3 is TGTGCCAGCAGTTTAGCCTTTGGCACAGGGGGGTTCGGAAGCTCCCACAATGAGCAGTTCTTC. Protein product: CASSLAFGTGGFGSSHNEQFF.

This clonotype has more than one count but fewer than ten. V is TRBV30 and J is TRBJ2-2, with D unresolved. The CDR3 extends over 15 amino acids. With 3 bases removed from V and 4 bases from J, the gap between germline ends came to 15 bases. Looked up from germline, CDR1 is GTSNPN and CDR2 is SVGIG (reference sequence). The CDR3 DNA is TGTGCCTGGAGAGTTCGACGGGTTTTCACCGGGGAGCTGTTTTTT. It encodes CAWRVRRVFTGELFF.